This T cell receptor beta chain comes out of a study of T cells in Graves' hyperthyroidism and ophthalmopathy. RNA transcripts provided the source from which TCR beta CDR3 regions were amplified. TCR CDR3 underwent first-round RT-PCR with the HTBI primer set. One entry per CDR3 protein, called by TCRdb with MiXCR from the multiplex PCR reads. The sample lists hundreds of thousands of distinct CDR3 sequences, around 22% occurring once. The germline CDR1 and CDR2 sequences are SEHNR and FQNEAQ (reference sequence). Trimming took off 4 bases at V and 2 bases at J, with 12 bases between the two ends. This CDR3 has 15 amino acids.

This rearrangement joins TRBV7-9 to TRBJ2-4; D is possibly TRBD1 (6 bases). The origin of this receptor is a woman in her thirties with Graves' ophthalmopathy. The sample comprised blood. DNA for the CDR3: TGTGCCAGCAGCTCCCCACAGGGACCCAAAAACATTCAGTACTTC. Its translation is CASSSPQGPKNIQYF.